This T cell receptor beta chain came from a study of T cell responses to AZD1222 COVID-19 vaccine. Germline V gene data show CDR1 as MNHEY and CDR2 as SVGAGI. Trimming stripped 6 bases from V and 4 bases from J, with 5 bases between. The CDR3 sequence is 11 residues long. Measured with immunoSEQ multiplex PCR; TCRdb has only the in-frame clones, and not every one. The sample has about 90,000 clones; approximately 90% are singletons. This receptor was taken from an adult in good health. The genes are TRBV6-5 and TRBJ2-3; perhaps TRBD2 as D (5 bases). Sequenced here: peripheral blood, sampled on day 0 of MenACWY control vaccination. The CDR3 DNA is TGTGCCAGCAGGGAGGCAGATACGCAGTATTTT. Translation gives CASREADTQYF.